These 24 T cell receptor beta chains were sequenced from one sample in a study of blood T cell repertoires in COVID-19. Repertoires were generated with immunoSEQ multiplex PCR, while TCRdb's copy carries only in-frame clones and drops some. The data show more than 200,000 clones, about 88% seen once. The sequenced sample was peripheral blood. These receptor sequences come from a man aged 30-40 years with active or convalescent COVID-19.

This clone appeared a single time. The chain employs TRBV10-2 and TRBJ1-2; D might be TRBD1 (5 bases). Trimming cost V 5 bases and J 0 bases, with 10 bases left between them. Germline V gene sequence: CDR1 WSHSY, CDR2 SAAADI. This CDR3 has 14 amino acids. This CDR3 reads CASSSRVANYGYTF. CDR3 in DNA: TGCGCCAGCAGTAGCAGGGTAGCTAACTATGGCTACACCTTC.

This chain connects TRBV6-5 to TRBJ2-2; no reliable D call. Trimming removed 4 bases from V and 3 bases from J, with 6 bases in between. Per the germline V gene, CDR1 is MNHEY and CDR2 is SVGAGI. The CDR3 has 13 amino acids. DNA of the CDR3: TGTGCCAGCAGTTCCCTTCACACCGGGGAGCTGTTTTTT. This sequence encodes CASSSLHTGELFF.

The CDR3 bases are TGTGCCAGCTTTCCGGTGCGGGCAGGGGCTAGCACAGATACGCAGTATTTT. This translates into CASFPVRAGASTDTQYF. The chain recombines TRBV5-6 with TRBJ2-3; possible D gene TRBD1, 6 bases. Germline assignment: CDR1 SGHDT and CDR2 YYEEEE. Trimming shortened V by 7 bases and J by 0 bases, and 21 bases separated the two germline ends. This CDR3 has 17 amino acids.

V gene TRBV6-1 combines with J gene TRBJ2-7; TRBD1 aligns across 10 bases. The CDR3 is 15 amino acids. The V gene end was trimmed by 4 bases and the J gene end by 4 bases; junction bases not matched to a gene: 7. Germline values: CDR1 MNHNS, CDR2 SASEGT. The CDR3 DNA reads TGTGCCAGCAGTGCAGCCGGGACAGGGGTTTACGAGCAGTACTTC. Its protein is CASSAAGTGVYEQYF.

The CDR3 nucleotides are TGTGCCAGCACCCCCTTTGGGGCGGGGGGGCCAGATACGCAGTATTTT. Amino acid sequence: CASTPFGAGGPDTQYF. V usage is TRBV6-2 or TRBV6-3 and J usage is TRBJ2-3; 9 bases agree with TRBD2. CDR3 size: 16 residues. The V gene end was trimmed by 7 bases and the J gene end by 4 bases; junction bases not matched to a gene: 12. The V gene's germline CDR1 is MNHEY and CDR2 SVGEGT.

The chain is built from TRBV19 and TRBJ1-2, with a possible D match to TRBD1 (5 bases). Germline V gene data show CDR1 as LNHDA and CDR2 as SQIVND (reference sequence). Trimming removed 8 bases at V and 8 bases at J, with 18 bases between. The CDR3 length is 13 residues. The CDR3 sequence is CASVPWGGVGYTF. The DNA for the CDR3 is TGTGCCAGTGTCCCCTGGGGGGGGGTCGGCTACACCTTC.

This clone came up once. The V and J genes are TRBV12-3 or TRBV12-4 and TRBJ2-5; D remains unclear. Between the trimmed V and J ends, which lost 6 bases and 5 bases, there was a span of 13 bases. The CDR3 loop spans 13 amino acids. This CDR3 is CASSFTNSETQYF. CDR3 nucleotides: TGTGCCAGCAGCTTCACTAATTCTGAGACCCAGTACTTC.

The chain is built from TRBV10-3 and TRBJ1-1; maybe TRBD1 (5 bases). The CDR3 sequence is 14 residues long. Trimming took 5 bases from V and 1 from J, leaving 11 bases between them. Germline-derived CDR1 and CDR2 are ENHRY and SYGVKD. The CDR3 reads CAISSGGGNTEAFF. The CDR3 DNA reads TGTGCCATCAGTTCTGGCGGGGGGAACACTGAAGCTTTCTTT.

This rearrangement joins TRBV7-9 to TRBJ1-4, with no clear D. The germline V gene encodes CDR1 SEHNR and CDR2 FQNEAQ (reference sequence). Trimming took 4 bases from V and 7 from J, leaving 10 bases between them. CDR3 size: 13 residues. The CDR3 is CASSWAVGEKLFF. The CDR3 region has the DNA TGTGCCAGCAGCTGGGCAGTAGGTGAAAAACTGTTTTTT. Using reference TRBV7-9 and TRBJ1-4 for the parts outside the CDR3, the full variable domain is DTGVSQNPRHKITKRGQNVTFRCDPISEHNRLYWYRQTLGQGPEFLTYFQNEAQLEKSRLLSDRFSAERPKGSFSTLEIQRTEQGDSAMYLCASSWAVGEKLFFGSGTQLSVL.

This chain links TRBV19 with TRBJ1-4; D might be TRBD1 (5 bases). The germline V gene encodes CDR1 LNHDA and CDR2 SQIVND (reference sequence). With 5 bases removed from V and 0 bases from J, the gap between germline ends came to 10 bases. This CDR3 has 15 amino acids. CDR3 region: CASSPDRTTNEKLFF. The CDR3 bases are TGTGCCAGTAGTCCCGACAGAACAACTAATGAAAAACTGTTTTTT. Full variable domain (rest looked up from reference TRBV19 and TRBJ1-4): DGGITQSPKYLFRKEGQNVTLSCEQNLNHDAMYWYRQDPGQGLRLIYYSQIVNDFQKGDIAEGYSVSREKKESFPLTVTSAQKNPTAFYLCASSPDRTTNEKLFFGSGTQLSVL.

A single count supports this clone. The rearrangement joins TRBV11-2 to TRBJ2-3, with TRBD1 as a possible D gene (6 bases). CDR1 is SGHAT and CDR2 is FQNNGV in the germline V gene. The CDR3 is 18 amino acids. V was pared by 1 base and J by 0 bases, with 17 bases between. This CDR3 is CASSLGRVRRGSTDTQYF. The CDR3 DNA sequence: TGTGCCAGCAGCTTAGGACGGGTGCGAAGGGGGAGCACAGATACGCAGTATTTT.

The rearrangement links TRBV5-6 to TRBJ2-7; TRBD1 matches at 8 bases. CDR3 length: 15 amino acids. Germline CDR1 reads SGHDT; CDR2 reads YYEEEE. After removal of 1 base from V and 3 bases from J, the junction contained 6 bases not matched to a gene. CDR3 bases: TGTGCCAGCAGCTTGCGGCAGGGGGCTCGCTACGAGCAGTACTTC. It specifies CASSLRQGARYEQYF.

This clone was observed a single time. The V and J genes are TRBV2 and TRBJ2-2; possibly TRBD1 for D (6 bases). Trimming removed 7 bases at V and 0 bases at J, with 12 bases between. The V gene's germline CDR1 is SNHLY and CDR2 FYNNEI. The CDR3 consists of 15 residues. The CDR3 protein is CASKGAGANTGELFF. Written as DNA, the CDR3 is TGTGCCAGCAAGGGAGCAGGGGCGAACACCGGGGAGCTGTTTTTT. Looking up the rest from reference TRBV2 and TRBJ2-2 gives the full variable domain: EPEVTQTPSHQVTQMGQEVILRCVPISNHLYFYWYRQILGQKVEFLVSFYNNEISEKSEIFDDQFSVERPDGSNFTLKIRSTKLEDSAMYFCASKGAGANTGELFFGEGSRLTVL.

This chain joins TRBV2 and TRBJ2-7; 9 bases fit TRBD1. CDR1 SNHLY and CDR2 FYNNEI come from the germline V gene. The CDR3 contains 15 residues. V trimming: 4 bases; J trimming: 2 bases; junction bases outside the gene matches: 6. In DNA form, the CDR3 reads TGTGCCAGCAGTGTCGAGGACAGGGGACCCTACGAGCAGTACTTC. It yields the protein CASSVEDRGPYEQYF.

The V gene is TRBV19, the J gene TRBJ2-7, with TRBD1 as a possible D gene (6 bases). The CDR3 is 13 amino acids. The V end lost 5 bases, the J end lost 4 bases, and 12 bases lay between the germline ends. Germline assignment: CDR1 LNHDA and CDR2 SQIVND (reference sequence). CDR3 in amino acids: CASSGQTSYEQYF. The CDR3 DNA sequence: TGTGCCAGTAGTGGACAGACATCATACGAGCAGTACTTC. The whole variable domain, remainder taken from reference TRBV19 and TRBJ2-7, is DGGITQSPKYLFRKEGQNVTLSCEQNLNHDAMYWYRQDPGQGLRLIYYSQIVNDFQKGDIAEGYSVSREKKESFPLTVTSAQKNPTAFYLCASSGQTSYEQYFGPGTRLTVT.

CDR3 protein: CASSLGVGTSGASTDTQYF. The CDR3 nucleotides are TGTGCCAGCAGCTTGGGAGTAGGGACTAGCGGGGCGAGCACAGATACGCAGTATTTT. This sequence joins TRBV5-4 and TRBJ2-3, with 13 bases fitting TRBD2. V was pared by 0 bases and J by 0 bases, with 7 bases of the junction left unmatched. The CDR3 is 19 residues long. The germline V gene has CDR1 SGHNT and CDR2 YYREEE (reference sequence).

This sequence joins TRBV6-5 and TRBJ1-2; D ambiguous. Germline loops: CDR1 MNHEY, CDR2 SVGAGI. V was pared by 10 bases and J by 7 bases, with 16 bases between. CDR3 length equals 12 residues. CDR3 residues: CATSFSGGGYTF. CDR3 sequence (DNA): TGTGCCACCTCCTTTAGCGGTGGTGGCTACACCTTC.

The chain has TRBV11-2 and TRBJ2-1, with 8 bases lining up with TRBD2. The germline gives CDR1 SGHAT, CDR2 FQNNGV. The CDR3 has 16 amino acids. After removal of 2 bases from V and 7 bases from J, the junction contained 10 bases not matched to a gene. This CDR3 reads CASSLSPTSGPNEQFF. CDR3 in DNA: TGTGCCAGCAGCTTAAGTCCCACTAGCGGACCTAATGAGCAGTTCTTC.

The V call is TRBV10-1, the J call TRBJ2-1; 9 bases line up with TRBD1. The CDR3 has 15 residues. Germline CDR1 and CDR2: WNHNN and SYGVQD (reference sequence). Losses at the gene ends were 3 bases for V and 8 bases for J; bases not matched to a gene: 8. The DNA of the CDR3 is TGCGCCAGCAGTGATCTCGGGACAGGGTTTTATGAGCAGTTCTTC. Translated: CASSDLGTGFYEQFF.

The rearrangement joins TRBV20-1 to TRBJ2-1, with D perhaps matching TRBD2 (6 bases). The germline gives CDR1 DFQATT, CDR2 SNEGSKA (reference sequence). Deletions cut 0 bases from V and 16 bases from J, with 13 bases between. The CDR3 loop spans 11 amino acids. The CDR3 coding sequence is TGCAGTGCTAGAGATAAGGGAGGTTTCTTCTTC. It specifies CSARDKGGFFF.

The genes are TRBV15 and TRBJ2-1; 13 nucleotides line up with TRBD2. Germline V CDR1 and CDR2: LNHNV, YYDKDF (reference sequence). The ends lost 5 bases at V and 9 bases at J; junction bases unmatched: 13. The CDR3 loop spans 17 amino acids. The CDR3 nucleotides read TGTGCCACCAGCGGCATGACTAGCGGGGGGTACCCCCCTGAGCAGTTCTTC. Translation: CATSGMTSGGYPPEQFF.

This chain joins TRBV2 and TRBJ1-6, with D possibly TRBD1 on 6 matching bases. This CDR3 has 14 residues. Trimming cost V 6 bases and J 9 bases, with 15 bases left between them. The germline gives CDR1 SNHLY, CDR2 FYNNEI. In DNA form, the CDR3 reads TGTGCCAGCAGAACAGGGATTTTAGGTTCACCCCTCCACTTT. This gives the protein CASRTGILGSPLHF.

The chain uses TRBV11-2 and TRBJ1-6, with a tentative D call TRBD1 (5 bases). Trimming took 5 bases from V and 10 from J, leaving 18 bases between them. The CDR3 is 15 amino acids. Germline loops: CDR1 SGHAT, CDR2 FQNNGV. The CDR3 region is CASSKVSGLESPLHF. In DNA form, the CDR3 reads TGTGCCAGCAGCAAGGTATCAGGGTTAGAATCACCCCTCCACTTT.

Of note for this clone: The sample holds other DNA sequences that translate to the same CDR3. The chain joins TRBV5-6 to TRBJ1-2; D not certain. The CDR3 contains 14 residues. Germline V gives CDR1 SGHDT, CDR2 YYEEEE. V lost 1 base, J lost 7 bases, and 14 bases lay in between. The CDR3 spells CASSLWEGTAGYTF. In nucleotides, the CDR3 is TGTGCCAGCAGCTTGTGGGAGGGTACGGCTGGCTACACCTTC.